The 3 T cell receptor beta chains below all came from one sample that was sequenced in a study of T-cell memory formation after mild COVID-19. TCRdb passed the 5' RACE reads through MiXCR, listing each CDR3 protein once. Of just under 550,000 distinct CDR3 sequences listed, roughly 22% are singletons. Sequencing used PBMCs or a T cell subset sorted from them (not recorded which). The receptors stem from an adult woman who had mild COVID-19 (a few samples of this study predate the infection). Cell type and time point are not known.

The chain recombines TRBV29-1 with TRBJ1-2; 7 bases match TRBD1. The CDR3 totals 12 residues. From germline, CDR1 is SQVTM and CDR2 ANQGSEA. V shed 7 bases and J 2 bases; nucleotides not matched to a gene: 4. This CDR3 reads CSGGQLNYGYTF. DNA of the CDR3: TGCAGCGGGGGACAGCTAAACTATGGCTACACCTTC.

This clonotype occurred a few times. V and J are TRBV2 and TRBJ2-1, with TRBD2 matching over 13 bases. The CDR3 loop spans 14 amino acids. Germline V gene data show CDR1 as SNHLY and CDR2 as FYNNEI. With 6 bases clipped from V and 7 bases from J, the junction kept 3 bases outside the gene matches. CDR3 in DNA: TGTGCCAGCAGGAGGACTAGCGGGAGTAATGAGCAGTTCTTC. Its translation is CASRRTSGSNEQFF.

This chain uses TRBV19 with TRBJ2-5; 8 bases match TRBD2. V lost 5 bases to trimming and J lost 5 bases; unmatched junction nucleotides: 19. Germline-derived CDR1 and CDR2 are LNHDA and SQIVND (reference sequence). The CDR3 spans 18 residues. CDR3 DNA sequence: TGTGCCAGTAGTCCCCGTCGGGGTAGCGGGGACCTTCGGGAGACCCAGTACTTC. Amino acid sequence: CASSPRRGSGDLRETQYF. Using reference TRBV19 and TRBJ2-5 for the parts outside the CDR3, the full variable domain is DGGITQSPKYLFRKEGQNVTLSCEQNLNHDAMYWYRQDPGQGLRLIYYSQIVNDFQKGDIAEGYSVSREKKESFPLTVTSAQKNPTAFYLCASSPRRGSGDLRETQYFGPGTRLLVL.